The clone carrying this T cell receptor beta chain appeared a few times. The antigen is not known. TCR beta CDR3 regions were amplified from RNA. TCR CDR3 underwent first-round RT-PCR with the HTBI primer set. From the multiplex PCR reads, TCRdb called clonotypes with MiXCR, one entry per CDR3 protein. There are 650,000 to 800,000 distinct CDR3 sequences in the sample; 45% occur only once, and about 7.2% lies in the top ten. This CDR3 has 17 amino acids. From germline, CDR1 is SNHLY and CDR2 FYNNEI. Between the trimmed V and J ends, which lost 2 bases and 5 bases, there was a span of 21 bases. These data are taken from a study of T cells in Graves' hyperthyroidism and ophthalmopathy. Overall study results and limits: From stable hyperthyroidism, ophthalmopathy was set apart by a 13 V-J model. The model anticipated ophthalmopathy a median about six months pre-onset. Within blood appeared most thyroid clonotypes that had expanded above 0.001.

Orbital computed tomography and thyroid ultrasound, together with serum TRAb and thyroxine and clinical symptoms, were used for diagnoses. Sample: peripheral blood or thyroid tissue (not recorded which). The chain recombines TRBV2 with TRBJ1-2; D is unresolved. This sequence originates from an adult man with Graves' disease, either hyperthyroidism or ophthalmopathy (not recorded which). In nucleotides, the CDR3 is TGTGCCAGCAGTGAACTGGGTAGGGTAGCTCTGGTATATGGCTACACCTTC. Encoded protein: CASSELGRVALVYGYTF. The whole variable domain, filled in from reference TRBV2 and TRBJ1-2, reads EPEVTQTPSHQVTQMGQEVILRCVPISNHLYFYWYRQILGQKVEFLVSFYNNEISEKSEIFDDQFSVERPDGSNFTLKIRSTKLEDSAMYFCASSELGRVALVYGYTFGSGTRLTVV.